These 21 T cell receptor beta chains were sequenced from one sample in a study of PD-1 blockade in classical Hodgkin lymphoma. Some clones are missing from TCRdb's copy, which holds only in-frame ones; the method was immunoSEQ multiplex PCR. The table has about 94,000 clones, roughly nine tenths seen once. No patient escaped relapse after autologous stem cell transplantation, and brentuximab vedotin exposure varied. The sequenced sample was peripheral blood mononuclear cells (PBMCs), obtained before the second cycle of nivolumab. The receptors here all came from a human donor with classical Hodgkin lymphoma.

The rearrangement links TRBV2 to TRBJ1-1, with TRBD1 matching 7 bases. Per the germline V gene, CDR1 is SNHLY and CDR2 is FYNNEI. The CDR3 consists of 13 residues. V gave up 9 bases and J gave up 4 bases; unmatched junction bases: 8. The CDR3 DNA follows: TGTGCCAGGATCCAGGGGGAGGGCACTGAAGCTTTCTTT. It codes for CARIQGEGTEAFF.

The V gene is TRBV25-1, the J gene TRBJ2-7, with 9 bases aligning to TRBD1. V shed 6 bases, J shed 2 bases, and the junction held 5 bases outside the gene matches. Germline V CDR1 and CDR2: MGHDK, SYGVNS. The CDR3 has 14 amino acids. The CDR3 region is CASRGDREAYEQYF. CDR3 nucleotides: TGTGCCAGCAGGGGGGACAGGGAGGCCTACGAGCAGTACTTC.

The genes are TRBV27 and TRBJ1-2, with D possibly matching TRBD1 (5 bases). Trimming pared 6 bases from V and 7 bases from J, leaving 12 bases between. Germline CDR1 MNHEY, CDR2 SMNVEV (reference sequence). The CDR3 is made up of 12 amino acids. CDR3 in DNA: TGTGCCAGCAGGCGGGGCGTAGGTGGCTACACCTTC. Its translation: CASRRGVGGYTF.

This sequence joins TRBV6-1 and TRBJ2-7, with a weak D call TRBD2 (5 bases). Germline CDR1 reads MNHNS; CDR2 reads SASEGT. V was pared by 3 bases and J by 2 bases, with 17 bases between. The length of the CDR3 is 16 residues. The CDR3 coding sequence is TGTGCCAGCAGTGAGGGGAGACGGACTCTACCCTACGAGCAGTACTTC. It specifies CASSEGRRTLPYEQYF.

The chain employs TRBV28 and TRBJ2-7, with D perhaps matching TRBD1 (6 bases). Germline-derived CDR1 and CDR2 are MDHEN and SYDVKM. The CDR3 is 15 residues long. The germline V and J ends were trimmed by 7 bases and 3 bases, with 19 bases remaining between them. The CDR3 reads CASNNPPGQLYEQYF. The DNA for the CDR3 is TGTGCCAGCAACAACCCCCCGGGACAACTCTACGAGCAGTACTTC.

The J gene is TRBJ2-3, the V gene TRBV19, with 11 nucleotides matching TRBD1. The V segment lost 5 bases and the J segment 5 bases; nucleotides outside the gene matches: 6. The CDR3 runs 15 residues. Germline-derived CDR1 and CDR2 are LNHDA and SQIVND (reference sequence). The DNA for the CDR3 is TGTGCCAGTAGTCGAGGACAGGGGGCTGGAGATACGCAGTATTTT. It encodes CASSRGQGAGDTQYF.

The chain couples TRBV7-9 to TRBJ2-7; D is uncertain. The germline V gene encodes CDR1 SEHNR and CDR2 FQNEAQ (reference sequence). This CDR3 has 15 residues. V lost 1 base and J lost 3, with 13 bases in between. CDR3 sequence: CASSLVSGIRYEQYF. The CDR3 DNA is TGTGCCAGCAGCTTAGTATCAGGAATTCGCTACGAGCAGTACTTC. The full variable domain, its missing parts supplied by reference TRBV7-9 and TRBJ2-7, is DTGVSQNPRHKITKRGQNVTFRCDPISEHNRLYWYRQTLGQGPEFLTYFQNEAQLEKSRLLSDRFSAERPKGSFSTLEIQRTEQGDSAMYLCASSLVSGIRYEQYFGPGTRLTVT.

CDR3 loop: CASGTGADYEQYF. The CDR3 DNA is TGCGCCAGCGGCACAGGGGCAGACTACGAGCAGTACTTC. V usage is TRBV5-1 and J usage is TRBJ2-7; the match to TRBD1 covers 7 bases. CDR3 length equals 13 residues. Germline lookup yields CDR1 SGHRS and CDR2 YFSETQ. Trimming took 7 bases from V and 3 from J; bases not matched to a gene: 7.

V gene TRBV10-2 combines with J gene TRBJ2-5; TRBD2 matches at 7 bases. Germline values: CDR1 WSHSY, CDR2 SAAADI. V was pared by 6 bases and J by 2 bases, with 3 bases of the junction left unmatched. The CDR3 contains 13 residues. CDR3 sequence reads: CASRSGKQETQYF. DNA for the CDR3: TGCGCCAGCAGAAGCGGGAAGCAAGAGACCCAGTACTTC.

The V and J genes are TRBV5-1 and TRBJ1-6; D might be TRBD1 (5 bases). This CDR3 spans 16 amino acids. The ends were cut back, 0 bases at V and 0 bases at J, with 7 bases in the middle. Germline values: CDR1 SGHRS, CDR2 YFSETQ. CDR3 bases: TGCGCCAGCAGCTTGGAGGGGAGCTCCTATAATTCACCCCTCCACTTT. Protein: CASSLEGSSYNSPLHF.

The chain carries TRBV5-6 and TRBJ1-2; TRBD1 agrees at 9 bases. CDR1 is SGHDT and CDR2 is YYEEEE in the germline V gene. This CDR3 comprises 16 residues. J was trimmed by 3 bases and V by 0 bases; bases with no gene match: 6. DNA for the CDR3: TGTGCCAGCAGCTTGGCACAGGGGGCGGGGTACTATGGCTACACCTTC. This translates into CASSLAQGAGYYGYTF.

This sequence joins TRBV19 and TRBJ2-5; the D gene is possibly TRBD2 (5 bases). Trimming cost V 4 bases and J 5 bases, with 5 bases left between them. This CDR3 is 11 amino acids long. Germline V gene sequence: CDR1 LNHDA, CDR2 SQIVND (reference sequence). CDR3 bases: TGTGCCAGTAGTAGAGGGGAGACCCAGTACTTC. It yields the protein CASSRGETQYF. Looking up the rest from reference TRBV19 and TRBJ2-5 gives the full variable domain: DGGITQSPKYLFRKEGQNVTLSCEQNLNHDAMYWYRQDPGQGLRLIYYSQIVNDFQKGDIAEGYSVSREKKESFPLTVTSAQKNPTAFYLCASSRGETQYFGPGTRLLVL.

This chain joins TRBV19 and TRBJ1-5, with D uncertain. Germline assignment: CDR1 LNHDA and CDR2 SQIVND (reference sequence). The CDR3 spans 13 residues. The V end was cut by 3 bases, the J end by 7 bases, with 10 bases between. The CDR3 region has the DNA TGTGCCAGTAGTATGGAGGGTCGGCAGCCCCAGCATTTT. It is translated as CASSMEGRQPQHF.

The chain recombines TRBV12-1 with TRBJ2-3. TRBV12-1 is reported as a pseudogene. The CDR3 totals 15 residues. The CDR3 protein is CASSFGIDSTDTQYF. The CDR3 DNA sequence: TGTGCCAGCAGCTTTGGGATCGACAGCACAGATACGCAGTATTTT.

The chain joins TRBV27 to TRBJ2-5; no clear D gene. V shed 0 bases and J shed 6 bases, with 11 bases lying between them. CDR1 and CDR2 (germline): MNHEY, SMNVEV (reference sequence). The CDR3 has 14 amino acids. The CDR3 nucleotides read TGTGCCAGCAGTTTATCGATTCAGGTTAAGACCCAGTACTTC. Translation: CASSLSIQVKTQYF.

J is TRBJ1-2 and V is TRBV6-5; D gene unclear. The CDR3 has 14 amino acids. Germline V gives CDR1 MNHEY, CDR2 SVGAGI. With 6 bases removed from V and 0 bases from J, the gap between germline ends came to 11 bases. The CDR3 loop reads CASRPILTNYGYTF. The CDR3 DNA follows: TGTGCCAGCAGACCGATTTTAACTAACTATGGCTACACCTTC.

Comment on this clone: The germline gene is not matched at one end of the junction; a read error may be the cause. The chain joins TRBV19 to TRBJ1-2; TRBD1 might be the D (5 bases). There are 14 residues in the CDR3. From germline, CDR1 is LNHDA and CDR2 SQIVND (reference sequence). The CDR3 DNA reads TGTGCCGGTAGTATGAAGGGGCTCCTCTATGGCTACACCTTC. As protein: CAGSMKGLLYGYTF.

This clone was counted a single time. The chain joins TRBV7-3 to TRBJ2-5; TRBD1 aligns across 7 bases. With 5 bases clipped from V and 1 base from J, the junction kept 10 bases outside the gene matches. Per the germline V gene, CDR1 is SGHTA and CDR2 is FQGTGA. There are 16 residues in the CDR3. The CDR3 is CASSPGVGGTQETQYF. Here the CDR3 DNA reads TGTGCCAGCAGCCCAGGAGTAGGGGGCACCCAAGAGACCCAGTACTTC.

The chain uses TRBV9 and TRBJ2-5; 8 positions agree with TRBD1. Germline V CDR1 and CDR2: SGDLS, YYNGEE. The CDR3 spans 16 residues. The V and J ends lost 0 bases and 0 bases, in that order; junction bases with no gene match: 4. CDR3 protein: CASSVAAGGYQETQYF. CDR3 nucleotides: TGTGCCAGCAGCGTAGCGGCAGGGGGCTACCAAGAGACCCAGTACTTC.

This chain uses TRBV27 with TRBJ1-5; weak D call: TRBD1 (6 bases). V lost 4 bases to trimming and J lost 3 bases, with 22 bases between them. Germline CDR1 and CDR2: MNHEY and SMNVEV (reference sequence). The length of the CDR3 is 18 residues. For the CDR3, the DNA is TGTGCCAGCAGTTCCGCTACGATAGGGGGGGGCCCCAATCAGCCCCAGCATTTT. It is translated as CASSSATIGGGPNQPQHF.

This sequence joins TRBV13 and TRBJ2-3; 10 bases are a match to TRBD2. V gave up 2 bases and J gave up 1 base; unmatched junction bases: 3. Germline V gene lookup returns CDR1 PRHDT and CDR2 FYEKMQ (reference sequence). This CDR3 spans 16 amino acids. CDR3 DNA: TGTGCCAGCAGCTTAAGACTAGCGGGCCGCACAGATACGCAGTATTTT. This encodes CASSLRLAGRTDTQYF. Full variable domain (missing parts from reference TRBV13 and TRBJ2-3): AAGVIQSPRHLIKEKRETATLKCYPIPRHDTVYWYQQGPGQDPQFLISFYEKMQSDKGSIPDRFSAQQFSDYHSELNMSSLELGDSALYFCASSLRLAGRTDTQYFGPGTRLTVL.